This is a list of T cell receptor beta chains from one sample in a study of blood T cell repertoires in COVID-19. Generated by immunoSEQ multiplex PCR, the TCRdb table keeps only in-frame clones and is missing some. Here the sample spans 290,000 or so clones, roughly nine tenths being singletons. The material sequenced was PBMCs or T cells enriched from blood (not recorded which). These receptors were collected from a woman younger than 30 who had recovered from COVID-19. Both conserved end residues are part of each CDR3. The D gene is left open where the match is weak. The size of a clone is reported for some rows only, either as once, few or many, or as a class for expanded clones.

V gene	D gene	J gene	clone size	CDR3 protein	CDR3 DNA
TRBV20-1	TRBD2	TRBJ2-7	NA	CSASRPSGILYEQYF	TGCAGTGCTAGTCGACCTAGCGGGATACTCTACGAGCAGTACTTC
TRBV2	TRBD1	TRBJ1-4	NA	CASSEAEGQGAQREKLFF	TGTGCCAGCAGTGAAGCAGAGGGACAGGGGGCCCAGAGGGAAAAACTGTTTTTT
TRBV24-1	NA	TRBJ1-5	NA	CATSENTSGGRNQPQHF	TGTGCCACCAGTGAAAACACCTCGGGGGGCCGCAATCAGCCCCAGCATTTT
TRBV5-1	NA	TRBJ1-4	NA	CASSLGQGTNEKLFF	TGCGCCAGCAGCTTGGGTCAGGGAACTAATGAAAAACTGTTTTTT
TRBV3-1/TRBV3-2	TRBD2	TRBJ2-7	NA	CASSQASGGYEQYF	TGTGCCAGCAGCCAAGCTAGCGGGGGGTACGAGCAGTACTTC
TRBV14	NA	TRBJ1-1	NA	CASSQISEAFF	TGTGCCAGCAGCCAAATCAGTGAAGCTTTCTTT
TRBV7-9	NA	TRBJ1-2	NA	CASSLQGSGYTF	TGTGCCAGCAGCTTACAGGGTTCTGGCTACACCTTC
TRBV24-1	NA	TRBJ1-2	NA	CATSGRGKGGDGYTF	TGTGCCACCAGCGGACGAGGGAAGGGAGGGGATGGCTACACCTTC
TRBV30	TRBD2	TRBJ2-1	few	CAWSGTSGGASPGFNEQFF	TGTGCCTGGAGCGGGACTAGCGGGGGGGCTTCTCCTGGTTTCAATGAGCAGTTCTTC
TRBV19	TRBD2	TRBJ2-1	NA	CASSIDGGSRNEQFF	TGTGCCAGTAGTATAGATGGCGGGAGCAGGAATGAGCAGTTCTTC
TRBV27	NA	TRBJ1-1	NA	CASSPSTGSVAFF	TGTGCCAGCAGTCCATCAACAGGGAGCGTAGCTTTCTTT
TRBV6-5	TRBD2	TRBJ2-7	NA	CASTQRGGSYEQYF	TGTGCCAGCACCCAGCGGGGGGGATCCTACGAGCAGTACTTC
TRBV12-2	NA	TRBJ2-1	once	CASRHSTGTSGAPEQFF	TGTGCAAGTCGCCACAGCACCGGGACTAGCGGCGCGCCGGAGCAGTTCTTC
TRBV7-9	TRBD1	TRBJ1-3	NA	CAIVGTGNSGNTIYF	TGTGCCATCGTGGGGACAGGCAACTCTGGAAACACCATATATTTT
TRBV11-3	NA	TRBJ2-5	NA	CASSRTIGSGTQYF	TGTGCCAGCAGCCGGACTATAGGATCTGGGACCCAGTACTTC
TRBV5-5	NA	TRBJ2-1	NA	CASSLGGNEQFF	TGTGCCAGCAGCTTGGGCGGGAATGAGCAGTTCTTC